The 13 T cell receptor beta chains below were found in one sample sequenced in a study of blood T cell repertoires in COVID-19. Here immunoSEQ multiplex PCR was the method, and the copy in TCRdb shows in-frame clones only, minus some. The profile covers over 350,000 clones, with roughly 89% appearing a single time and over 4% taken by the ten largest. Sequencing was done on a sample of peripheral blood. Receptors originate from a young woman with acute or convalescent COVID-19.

In DNA, the CDR3 is TGTGCCAGCAGCTCCCACTTCGGCGGAAGCACTGAAGCTTTCTTT. This sequence encodes CASSSHFGGSTEAFF. The J gene is TRBJ1-1, the V gene TRBV7-9; no clear D. Trimming removed 4 bases from V and 4 bases from J, with 16 bases in between. The CDR3 extends over 15 amino acids. The V gene's germline CDR1 is SEHNR and CDR2 FQNEAQ (reference sequence).

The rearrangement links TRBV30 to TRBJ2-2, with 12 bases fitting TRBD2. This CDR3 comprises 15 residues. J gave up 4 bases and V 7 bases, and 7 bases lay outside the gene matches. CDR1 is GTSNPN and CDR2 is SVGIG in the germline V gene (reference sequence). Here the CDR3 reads CAFRTSGVLTGELFF. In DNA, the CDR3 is TGTGCCTTCCGGACTAGCGGGGTACTCACCGGGGAGCTGTTTTTT.

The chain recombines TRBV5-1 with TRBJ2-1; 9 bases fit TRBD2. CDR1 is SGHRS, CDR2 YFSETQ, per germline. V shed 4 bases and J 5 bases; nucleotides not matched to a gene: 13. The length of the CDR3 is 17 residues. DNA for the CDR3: TGCGCCAGCAGCGCCCTGAGGTTTGCGGGGGGGCACAATGAGCAGTTCTTC. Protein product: CASSALRFAGGHNEQFF.

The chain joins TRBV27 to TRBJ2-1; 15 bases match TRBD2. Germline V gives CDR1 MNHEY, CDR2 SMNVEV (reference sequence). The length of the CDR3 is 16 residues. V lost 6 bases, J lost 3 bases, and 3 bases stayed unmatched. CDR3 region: CASRGLAGGIYNEQFF. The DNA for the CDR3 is TGTGCCAGCAGGGGACTAGCGGGGGGTATCTACAATGAGCAGTTCTTC.

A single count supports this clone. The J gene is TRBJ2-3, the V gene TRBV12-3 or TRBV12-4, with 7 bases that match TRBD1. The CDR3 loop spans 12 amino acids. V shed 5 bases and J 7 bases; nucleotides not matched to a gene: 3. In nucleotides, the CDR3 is TGTGCCAGCAGTCGGGACAGTCATACGCAGTATTTT. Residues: CASSRDSHTQYF.

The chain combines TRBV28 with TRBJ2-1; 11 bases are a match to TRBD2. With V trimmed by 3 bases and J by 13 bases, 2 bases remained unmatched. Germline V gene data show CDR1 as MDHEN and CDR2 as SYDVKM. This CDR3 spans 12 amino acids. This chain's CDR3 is CASSLGLAAQFF. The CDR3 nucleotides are TGTGCCAGCAGTTTGGGACTAGCGGCCCAGTTCTTC.

DNA of the CDR3: TGCAGCGGGGGACAGGGGTTTTCTGGCTACACCTTC. It codes for CSGGQGFSGYTF. This chain uses TRBV29-1 with TRBJ1-2; 10 nucleotides line up with TRBD1. Germline assignment: CDR1 SQVTM and CDR2 ANQGSEA. After removal of 7 bases from V and 7 bases from J, the junction contained 6 bases not matched to a gene. CDR3 length: 12 amino acids. The variable domain in full, with the rest retrieved from reference TRBV29-1 and TRBJ1-2, is SAVISQKPSRDICQRGTSLTIQCQVDSQVTMMFWYRQQPGQSLTLIATANQGSEATYESGFVIDKFPISRPNLTFSTLTVSNMSPEDSSIYLCSGGQGFSGYTFGSGTRLTVV.

As DNA, the CDR3 is TGTGCCAGCAGCCCTAGGCCAGGGAACTCCTACGAGCAGTACTTC. This gives the protein CASSPRPGNSYEQYF. The chain employs TRBV5-5 and TRBJ2-7, with D possibly TRBD1 on 5 matching bases. CDR3 length: 15 residues. CDR1 SGHKS and CDR2 YYEKEE come from the germline V gene (reference sequence). Trimming shortened V by 4 bases and J by 0 bases, and 14 bases separated the two germline ends.

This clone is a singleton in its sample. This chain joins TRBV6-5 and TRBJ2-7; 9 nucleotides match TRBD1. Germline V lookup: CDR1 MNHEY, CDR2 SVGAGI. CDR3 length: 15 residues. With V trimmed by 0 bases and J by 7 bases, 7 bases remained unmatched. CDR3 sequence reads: CASSYSYGTGSEQYF. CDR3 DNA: TGTGCCAGCAGTTACTCGTACGGGACAGGGTCAGAGCAGTACTTC.

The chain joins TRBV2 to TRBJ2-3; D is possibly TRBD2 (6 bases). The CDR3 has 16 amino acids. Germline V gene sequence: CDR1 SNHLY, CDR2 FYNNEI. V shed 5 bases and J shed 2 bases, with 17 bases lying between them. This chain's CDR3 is CASSFSHREYTDTQYF. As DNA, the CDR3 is TGTGCCAGCAGTTTTTCTCACCGGGAGTACACAGATACGCAGTATTTT. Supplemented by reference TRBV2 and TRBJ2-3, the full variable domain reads EPEVTQTPSHQVTQMGQEVILRCVPISNHLYFYWYRQILGQKVEFLVSFYNNEISEKSEIFDDQFSVERPDGSNFTLKIRSTKLEDSAMYFCASSFSHREYTDTQYFGPGTRLTVL.

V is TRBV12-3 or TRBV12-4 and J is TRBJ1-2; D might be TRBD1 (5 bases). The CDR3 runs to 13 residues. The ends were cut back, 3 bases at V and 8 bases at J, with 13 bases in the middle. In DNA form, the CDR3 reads TGTGCCAGCAGTTTCAGCAGGGTAGGCGGCTACACCTTC. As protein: CASSFSRVGGYTF.

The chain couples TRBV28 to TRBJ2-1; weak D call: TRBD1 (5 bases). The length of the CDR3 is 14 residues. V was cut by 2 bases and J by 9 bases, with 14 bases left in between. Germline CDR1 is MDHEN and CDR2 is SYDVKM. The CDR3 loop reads CASSLPKGPAEQFF. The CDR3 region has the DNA TGTGCCAGCAGTTTACCCAAGGGGCCTGCTGAGCAGTTCTTC.

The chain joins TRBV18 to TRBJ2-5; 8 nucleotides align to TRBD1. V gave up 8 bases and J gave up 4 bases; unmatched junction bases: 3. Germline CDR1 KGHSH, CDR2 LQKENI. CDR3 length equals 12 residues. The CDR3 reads CASQDRVETQYF. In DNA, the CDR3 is TGTGCCAGCCAGGACAGGGTAGAGACCCAGTACTTC. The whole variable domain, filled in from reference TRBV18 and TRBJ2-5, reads NAGVMQNPRHLVRRRGQEARLRCSPMKGHSHVYWYRQLPEEGLKFMVYLQKENIIDESGMPKERFSAEFPKEGPSILRIQQVVRGDSAAYFCASQDRVETQYFGPGTRLLVL.